These 11 T cell receptor beta chains originate from one sample sequenced in a study of OX40 agonist ivuxolimab in advanced cancers. The method was immunoSEQ multiplex PCR; TCRdb's version includes in-frame clones alone and lacks a portion of them. Altogether 80,000 to 100,000 clones are present, around 94% being singletons, with the ten largest covering 0.26%. Sequences were derived from CD4+ or CD8+ T cells sorted from blood, sampled in a trial of the OX40 agonist ivuxolimab. All receptors derive from an adult with an advanced solid tumor such as melanoma, head and neck, liver or kidney cancer.

This chain links TRBV5-1 with TRBJ1-6, with TRBD1 matching 7 bases. CDR1 is SGHRS and CDR2 is YFSETQ in the germline V gene. This CDR3 has 15 amino acids. The trim removed 2 bases at V and 9 bases at J, leaving 8 bases unmatched. The CDR3 DNA reads TGCGCCAGCAGCTTCGGGACAGCTAATAGTTCACCCCTCCACTTT. This gives the protein CASSFGTANSSPLHF.

This chain uses TRBV7-2 with TRBJ1-3; 7 bases align to TRBD1. The CDR3 consists of 14 residues. J was trimmed by 3 bases and V by 5 bases; bases with no gene match: 4. Germline V gives CDR1 SGHTA, CDR2 FQGNSA. This CDR3 reads CASSRTGDGNTIYF. In DNA form, the CDR3 reads TGTGCCAGCAGCAGAACAGGGGATGGAAACACCATATATTTT.

V is TRBV7-8 and J is TRBJ1-1; D is ambiguous. CDR3 length: 14 residues. In germline, CDR1 is SGHVS, CDR2 FQNEAQ. With 4 bases removed from V and 5 bases from J, the gap between germline ends came to 14 bases. The CDR3 loop reads CASSSLGLETEAFF. As DNA, the CDR3 is TGTGCCAGCAGCTCTTTGGGCTTGGAAACTGAAGCTTTCTTT.

The CDR3 DNA reads TGCGCCAGCAGCCAACAAGGACTAGCGGGAGATACGCAGTATTTT. Residues: CASSQQGLAGDTQYF. The chain couples TRBV4-1 to TRBJ2-3, with 11 nucleotides matching TRBD2. The CDR3 spans 15 residues. In germline, CDR1 is MGHRA, CDR2 YSYEKL. V lost 2 bases to trimming and J lost 5 bases; unmatched junction nucleotides: 3.

This sequence joins TRBV9 and TRBJ2-1; TRBD2 matches 9 bases. Per germline, CDR1 SGDLS and CDR2 YYNGEE. The CDR3 spans 19 residues. After removal of 2 bases from V and 6 bases from J, the junction contained 18 bases not matched to a gene. The CDR3 DNA follows: TGTGCCAGCAGCGTCAAATCCCTGGACCTAGCGGGAACCCCCAATGAGCAGTTCTTC. Protein: CASSVKSLDLAGTPNEQFF.

The chain carries TRBV6-4 and TRBJ2-5, with 11 bases aligning to TRBD1. V shed 3 bases and J 4 bases; nucleotides not matched to a gene: 4. Germline V CDR1 and CDR2: MRHNA, SNTAGT. This CDR3 has 15 residues. The CDR3 DNA follows: TGTGCCAGCAGTGAGCTAGGACAGGGGGCAGAGACCCAGTACTTC. Its protein is CASSELGQGAETQYF.

The chain employs TRBV11-2 and TRBJ2-7; a possible D gene is TRBD1 (6 bases). V lost 4 bases to trimming and J lost 7 bases, with 23 bases between them. The CDR3 runs 16 residues. Germline V gene data show CDR1 as SGHAT and CDR2 as FQNNGV. The CDR3 protein is CASSSIRTVSGSEQYF. The DNA for the CDR3 is TGTGCCAGCAGCTCCATCCGGACAGTCTCCGGTTCGGAGCAGTACTTC. Filled out from reference TRBV11-2 and TRBJ2-7, the complete variable domain reads EAGVAQSPRYKIIEKRQSVAFWCNPISGHATLYWYQQILGQGPKLLIQFQNNGVVDDSQLPKDRFSAERLKGVDSTLKIQPAKLEDSAVYLCASSSIRTVSGSEQYFGPGTRLTVT.

This chain links TRBV28 with TRBJ1-2; D not certain. Trimming took 3 bases from V and 5 from J, leaving 7 bases between them. In germline, CDR1 is MDHEN, CDR2 SYDVKM. This CDR3 contains 12 residues. The CDR3 loop reads CASSLSVYGYTF. The CDR3 DNA is TGTGCCAGCAGTTTGTCAGTTTATGGCTACACCTTC.

V gene TRBV27 combines with J gene TRBJ2-3; 8 positions agree with TRBD2. This CDR3 has 17 residues. Germline V gene lookup returns CDR1 MNHEY and CDR2 SMNVEV (reference sequence). V trimming: 7 bases; J trimming: 8 bases; junction bases outside the gene matches: 20. The CDR3 loop reads CASTQPVLAGGLGTQYF. The CDR3 DNA is TGTGCCAGCACACAACCGGTCCTAGCGGGTGGACTGGGTACGCAGTATTTT.

The chain has TRBV28 and TRBJ1-5, with D perhaps matching TRBD1 (5 bases). The CDR3 has 16 amino acids. Germline CDR1 is MDHEN and CDR2 is SYDVKM. The ends were cut back, 5 bases at V and 3 bases at J, with 17 bases in the middle. Here the CDR3 reads CASSPPPQVNNQPQHF. The CDR3, as DNA: TGTGCCAGCAGTCCCCCCCCACAGGTAAACAATCAGCCCCAGCATTTT.

This sequence joins TRBV6-5 and TRBJ2-2; D ambiguous. The CDR3 extends over 14 amino acids. V gave up 6 bases and J gave up 4 bases, with 12 bases separating them. Looked up from germline, CDR1 is MNHEY and CDR2 is SVGAGI. CDR3 in DNA: TGTGCCAGCAGGAGGACCATAAGCACCGGGGAGCTGTTTTTT. As protein: CASRRTISTGELFF.